The 15 T cell receptor beta chains in this list originate from one sample, sequenced in a study of blood T cell repertoires in COVID-19. TCRdb's table, derived via immunoSEQ multiplex PCR, lists solely in-frame clones and lacks some. The sample has approximately 250,000 clones; 86% are singletons. The sample comprised peripheral blood. The source is a man aged 40-50 years with active or convalescent COVID-19.

This chain joins TRBV24-1 and TRBJ2-1, with TRBD2 matching 7 bases. This CDR3 has 13 residues. Germline V gene sequence: CDR1 KGHDR, CDR2 SFDVKD. V lost 9 bases, J lost 5 bases, and 6 bases stayed unmatched. The CDR3 sequence is CATSRGVNNEQFF. In DNA form, the CDR3 reads TGTGCCACCTCTCGGGGGGTCAACAATGAGCAGTTCTTC.

The J gene is TRBJ1-2, the V gene TRBV2; D is unresolved. This CDR3 contains 12 residues. Trimming stripped 10 bases from V and 2 bases from J, with 11 bases between. In germline, CDR1 is SNHLY, CDR2 FYNNEI. The CDR3 spells CATAEGNYGYTF. In nucleotides, the CDR3 is TGTGCCACCGCGGAGGGCAACTATGGCTACACCTTC.

V gene TRBV10-3 combines with J gene TRBJ1-2; TRBD1 might be the D (6 bases). The CDR3 is 13 amino acids. With 5 bases removed from V and 3 bases from J, the gap between germline ends came to 10 bases. CDR1 and CDR2 (germline): ENHRY, SYGVKD. CDR3 coding DNA: TGTGCCATCAGTCACAGGGCTGACTATGGCTACACCTTC. This sequence encodes CAISHRADYGYTF.

V gene TRBV5-4 combines with J gene TRBJ1-5, with D uncertain. Germline V lookup: CDR1 SGHNT, CDR2 YYREEE (reference sequence). V was cut by 3 bases and J by 0 bases, with 10 bases left in between. The CDR3 runs to 15 residues. CDR3 nucleotides: TGTGCCAGCAGCTACGGAGGGCTTAGCAATCAGCCCCAGCATTTT. Protein product: CASSYGGLSNQPQHF.

Comment on this clone: This same CDR3 is encoded by further DNA sequences in the sample. The rearrangement joins TRBV5-1 to TRBJ2-1; 12 bases map to TRBD2. The CDR3 covers 15 residues. Looked up from germline, CDR1 is SGHRS and CDR2 is YFSETQ. J gave up 4 bases and V 4 bases, and 3 bases lay outside the gene matches. As DNA, the CDR3 is TGCGCCAGCAGCCCAACTAGCGGGGGGTACAATGAGCAGTTCTTC. Amino acid sequence: CASSPTSGGYNEQFF.

The rearrangement joins TRBV28 to TRBJ2-7; 9 bases match TRBD1. From germline, CDR1 is MDHEN and CDR2 SYDVKM. Trimming cost V 5 bases and J 3 bases; bases outside gene matches: 5. The length of the CDR3 is 14 residues. The chain's CDR3 is CASSIYRGLYEQYF. DNA for the CDR3: TGTGCCAGCAGTATATACAGGGGGCTCTACGAGCAGTACTTC.

The chain recombines TRBV6-1 with TRBJ1-1, with D uncertain. Germline V CDR1 and CDR2: MNHNS, SASEGT. V shed 0 bases and J shed 3 bases, with 5 bases lying between them. This CDR3 has 13 amino acids. This CDR3 reads CASSEAQDTEAFF. As DNA, the CDR3 is TGTGCCAGCAGTGAAGCGCAGGACACTGAAGCTTTCTTT.

The chain has TRBV11-2 and TRBJ1-1; TRBD1 is a possible D gene (5 bases). The ends were cut back, 6 bases at V and 0 bases at J, with 11 bases in the middle. The CDR3 is 14 amino acids. The V gene's germline CDR1 is SGHAT and CDR2 FQNNGV. CDR3 nucleotide sequence: TGTGCCAGCAGTCCAGGGTCGGTGAACACTGAAGCTTTCTTT. Translated, it gives CASSPGSVNTEAFF.

CDR3 loop: CASSEEGGLSLHF. Written as DNA, the CDR3 is TGTGCCAGCAGTGAAGAAGGCGGCCTTTCCCTCCACTTT. The chain combines TRBV2 with TRBJ1-6; no clear D. This CDR3 contains 13 residues. Trimming took 1 base from V and 14 from J, leaving 12 bases between them. Germline-derived CDR1 and CDR2 are SNHLY and FYNNEI.

The V call is TRBV20-1, the J call TRBJ2-3, with TRBD2 identical over 10 bases. With 3 bases clipped from V and 7 bases from J, the junction kept 10 bases outside the gene matches. Germline V gene sequence: CDR1 DFQATT, CDR2 SNEGSKA (reference sequence). This CDR3 has 15 residues. CDR3: CSASGTSGNPYTQYF. The CDR3 DNA reads as TGCAGTGCTAGTGGTACTAGCGGGAATCCCTATACGCAGTATTTT.

The chain links TRBV7-9 to TRBJ1-5, with a tentative D call TRBD1 (6 bases). This CDR3 spans 12 amino acids. Trimming left V 4 bases short and J 12 bases short, with 13 bases between. The germline CDR1 and CDR2 sequences are SEHNR and FQNEAQ (reference sequence). This chain's CDR3 is CASSSDRLIQHF. The CDR3 DNA follows: TGTGCCAGCAGCTCGGACAGACTTATCCAGCATTTT.

The V gene is TRBV9, the J gene TRBJ1-1; D is possibly TRBD1 (6 bases). Germline-derived CDR1 and CDR2 are SGDLS and YYNGEE. V gave up 5 bases and J gave up 6 bases, with 14 bases separating them. The CDR3 has 13 amino acids. CDR3 sequence reads: CASSETGRAEAFF. Written as DNA, the CDR3 is TGTGCCAGCAGTGAAACAGGGCGGGCTGAAGCTTTCTTT.

V and J are TRBV27 and TRBJ1-2; TRBD1 is a possible D gene (6 bases). This CDR3 is 13 amino acids long. Germline loops: CDR1 MNHEY, CDR2 SMNVEV (reference sequence). V lost 6 bases, J lost 3 bases, and 11 bases lay in between. In DNA, the CDR3 is TGTGCCAGCAGCAGGGGTGGTTACTATGGCTACACCTTC. Its protein is CASSRGGYYGYTF.

The chain carries TRBV12-3 or TRBV12-4 and TRBJ2-7; 9 bases fit TRBD1. This CDR3 region has 13 residues. The junction had 6 bases not matched to a gene; V was cut back by 6 bases and J by 6 bases. The CDR3: CASRPTGGAEQYF. In DNA, the CDR3 is TGTGCCAGCAGGCCTACAGGGGGCGCCGAGCAGTACTTC.

The chain couples TRBV11-2 to TRBJ2-7; D uncertain. V shed 3 bases and J shed 3 bases, with 9 bases lying between them. Germline V gene lookup returns CDR1 SGHAT and CDR2 FQNNGV. This CDR3 contains 13 residues. The CDR3 loop reads CASSFQVFYEQYF. The CDR3 nucleotides are TGTGCCAGCAGCTTCCAGGTATTCTACGAGCAGTACTTC.